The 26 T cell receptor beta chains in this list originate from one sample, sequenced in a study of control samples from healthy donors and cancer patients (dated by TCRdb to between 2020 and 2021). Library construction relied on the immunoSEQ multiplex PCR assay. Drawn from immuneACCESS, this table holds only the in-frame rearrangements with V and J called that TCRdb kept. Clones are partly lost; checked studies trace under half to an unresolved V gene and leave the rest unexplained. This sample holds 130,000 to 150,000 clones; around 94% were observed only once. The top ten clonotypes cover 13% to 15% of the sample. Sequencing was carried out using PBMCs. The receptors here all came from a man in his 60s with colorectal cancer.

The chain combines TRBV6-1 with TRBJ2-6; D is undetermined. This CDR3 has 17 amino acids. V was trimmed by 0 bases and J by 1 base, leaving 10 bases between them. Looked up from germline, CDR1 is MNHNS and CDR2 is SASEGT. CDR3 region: CASSEAGGTSGANVLTF. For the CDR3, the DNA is TGTGCCAGCAGTGAAGCTGGCGGAACATCTGGGGCCAACGTCCTGACTTTC.

The CDR3: CASSLQPDTQYF. The CDR3 DNA reads as TGTGCCAGCAGCTTACAGCCTGATACGCAGTATTTT. This chain links TRBV7-2 with TRBJ2-3; D remains unclear. Trimming left V 2 bases short and J 6 bases short, with 6 bases between. The CDR3 contains 12 residues. CDR1 is SGHTA, CDR2 FQGNSA, per germline.

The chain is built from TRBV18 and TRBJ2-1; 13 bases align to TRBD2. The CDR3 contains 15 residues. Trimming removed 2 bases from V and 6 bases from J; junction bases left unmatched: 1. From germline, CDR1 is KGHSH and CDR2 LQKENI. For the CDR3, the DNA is TGTGCCAGCTCACCAACTAGCGGGGGGGCCAATGAGCAGTTCTTC. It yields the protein CASSPTSGGANEQFF.

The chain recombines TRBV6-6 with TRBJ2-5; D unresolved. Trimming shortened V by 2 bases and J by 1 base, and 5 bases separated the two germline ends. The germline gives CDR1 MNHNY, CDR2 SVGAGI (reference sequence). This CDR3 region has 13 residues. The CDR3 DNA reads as TGTGCCAGCAGTTACCTCTTCCAAGAGACCCAGTACTTC. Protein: CASSYLFQETQYF.

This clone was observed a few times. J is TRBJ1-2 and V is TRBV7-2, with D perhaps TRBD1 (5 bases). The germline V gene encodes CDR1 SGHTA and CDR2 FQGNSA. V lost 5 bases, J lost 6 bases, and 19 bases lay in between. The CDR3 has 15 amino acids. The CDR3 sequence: CASSGSGPQGNGYTF. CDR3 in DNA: TGTGCCAGCAGCGGCTCGGGGCCCCAAGGGAATGGCTACACCTTC.

The CDR3 loop is CASTSGVGNSPLHF. CDR3 sequence (DNA): TGTGCCAGCACCTCAGGGGTCGGAAATTCACCCCTCCACTTT. The J gene is TRBJ1-6, the V gene TRBV25-1; perhaps TRBD1 as D (6 bases). The CDR3 length is 14 residues. The V and J ends lost 7 bases and 7 bases respectively, with 14 bases between them. Germline loops: CDR1 MGHDK, CDR2 SYGVNS.

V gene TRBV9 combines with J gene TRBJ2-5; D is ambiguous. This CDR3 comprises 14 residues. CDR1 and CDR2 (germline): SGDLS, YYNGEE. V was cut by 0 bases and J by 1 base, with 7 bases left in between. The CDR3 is CASSVGQSQETQYF. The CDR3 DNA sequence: TGTGCCAGCAGCGTAGGGCAGAGCCAAGAGACCCAGTACTTC.

In DNA form, the CDR3 reads TGCGCCAGCAGCTACCGAAATTCAGGGGACTATGGCTACACCTTC. This translates into CASSYRNSGDYGYTF. The J gene is TRBJ1-2, the V gene TRBV5-1; tentatively, D is TRBD1 (6 bases). CDR1 SGHRS and CDR2 YFSETQ come from the germline V gene. This CDR3 contains 15 residues. The V end was cut by 3 bases, the J end by 3 bases, with 15 bases between. The complete variable domain, with remaining parts taken from reference TRBV5-1 and TRBJ1-2, reads KAGVTQTPRYLIKTRGQQVTLSCSPISGHRSVSWYQQTPGQGLQFLFEYFSETQRNKGNFPGRFSGRQFSNSRSEMNVSTLELGDSALYLCASSYRNSGDYGYTFGSGTRLTVV.

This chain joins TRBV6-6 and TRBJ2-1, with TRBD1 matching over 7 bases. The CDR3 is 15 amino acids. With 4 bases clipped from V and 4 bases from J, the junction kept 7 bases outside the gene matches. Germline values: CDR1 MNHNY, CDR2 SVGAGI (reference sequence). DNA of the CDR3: TGTGCCAGCAGTTTTGACAGGGTTACGTACAATGAGCAGTTCTTC. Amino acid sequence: CASSFDRVTYNEQFF.

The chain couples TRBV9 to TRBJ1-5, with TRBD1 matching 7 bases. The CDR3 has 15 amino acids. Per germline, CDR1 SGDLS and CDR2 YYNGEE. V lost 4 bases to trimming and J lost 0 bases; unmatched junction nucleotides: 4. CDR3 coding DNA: TGTGCCAGCAGCTCCAGGGACAGTAGCAATCAGCCCCAGCATTTT. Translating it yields CASSSRDSSNQPQHF.

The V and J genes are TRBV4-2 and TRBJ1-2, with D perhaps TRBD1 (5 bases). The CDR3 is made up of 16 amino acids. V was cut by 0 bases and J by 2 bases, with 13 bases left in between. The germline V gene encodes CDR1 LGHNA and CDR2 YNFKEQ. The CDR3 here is CASSQDFARGNYGYTF. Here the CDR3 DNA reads TGTGCCAGCAGCCAAGATTTCGCCCGGGGGAACTATGGCTACACCTTC.

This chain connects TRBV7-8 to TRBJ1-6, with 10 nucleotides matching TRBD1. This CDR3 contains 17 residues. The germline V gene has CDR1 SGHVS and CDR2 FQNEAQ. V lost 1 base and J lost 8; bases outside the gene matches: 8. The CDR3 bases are TGTGCCAGCAGCTTAGACAGTTCGGGGACAGGGGATTCACCCCTCCACTTT. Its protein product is CASSLDSSGTGDSPLHF.

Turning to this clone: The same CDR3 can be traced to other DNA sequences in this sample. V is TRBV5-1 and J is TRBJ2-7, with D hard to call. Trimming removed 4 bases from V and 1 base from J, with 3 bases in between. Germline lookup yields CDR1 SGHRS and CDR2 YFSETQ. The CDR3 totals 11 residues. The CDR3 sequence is CASSGSYEQYF. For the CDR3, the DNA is TGCGCCAGCAGCGGATCCTACGAGCAGTACTTC. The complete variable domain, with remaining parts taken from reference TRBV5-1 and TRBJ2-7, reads KAGVTQTPRYLIKTRGQQVTLSCSPISGHRSVSWYQQTPGQGLQFLFEYFSETQRNKGNFPGRFSGRQFSNSRSEMNVSTLELGDSALYLCASSGSYEQYFGPGTRLTVT.

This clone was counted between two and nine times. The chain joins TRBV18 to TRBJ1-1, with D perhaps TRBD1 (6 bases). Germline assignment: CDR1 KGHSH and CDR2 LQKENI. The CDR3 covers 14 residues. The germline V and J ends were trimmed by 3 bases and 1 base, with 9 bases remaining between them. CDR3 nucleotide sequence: TGTGCCAGCTCACCTCGACAGGAGAACACTGAAGCTTTCTTT. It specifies CASSPRQENTEAFF.

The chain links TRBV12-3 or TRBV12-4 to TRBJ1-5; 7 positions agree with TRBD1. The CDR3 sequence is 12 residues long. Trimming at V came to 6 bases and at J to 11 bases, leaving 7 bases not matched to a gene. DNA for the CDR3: TGTGCCAGCAGACAGGGGACGGGGGCCCAGCATTTT. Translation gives CASRQGTGAQHF.

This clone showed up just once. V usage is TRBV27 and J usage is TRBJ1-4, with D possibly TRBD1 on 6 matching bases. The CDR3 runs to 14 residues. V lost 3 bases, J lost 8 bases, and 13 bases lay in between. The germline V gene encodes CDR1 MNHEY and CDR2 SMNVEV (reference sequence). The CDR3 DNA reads TGTGCCAGCAGTTTGGCAGGGGCCAGCGAAAAACTGTTTTTT. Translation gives CASSLAGASEKLFF.

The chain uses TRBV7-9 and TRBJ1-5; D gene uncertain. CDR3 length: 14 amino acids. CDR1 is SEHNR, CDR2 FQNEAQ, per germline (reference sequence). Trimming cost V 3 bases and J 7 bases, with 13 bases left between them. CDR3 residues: CASSLGSMSQPQHF. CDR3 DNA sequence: TGTGCCAGCAGCTTGGGCTCCATGAGCCAGCCCCAGCATTTT.

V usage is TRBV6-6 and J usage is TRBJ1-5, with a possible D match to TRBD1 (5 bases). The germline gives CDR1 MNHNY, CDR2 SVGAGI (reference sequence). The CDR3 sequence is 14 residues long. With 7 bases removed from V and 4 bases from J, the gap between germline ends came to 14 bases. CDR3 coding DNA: TGTGCCAGCAACCTGAGGGGACGTAATCAGCCCCAGCATTTT. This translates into CASNLRGRNQPQHF.

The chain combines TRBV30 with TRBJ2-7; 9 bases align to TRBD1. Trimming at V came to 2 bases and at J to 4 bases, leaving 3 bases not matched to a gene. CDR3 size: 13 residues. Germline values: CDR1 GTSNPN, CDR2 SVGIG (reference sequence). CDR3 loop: CAWSRGQGYEQYF. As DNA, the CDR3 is TGTGCCTGGAGTCGGGGACAGGGTTACGAGCAGTACTTC. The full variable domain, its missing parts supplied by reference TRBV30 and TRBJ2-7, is SQTIHQWPATLVQPVGSPLSLECTVEGTSNPNLYWYRQAAGRGLQLLFYSVGIGQISSEVPQNLSASRPQDRQFILSSKKLLLSDSGFYLCAWSRGQGYEQYFGPGTRLTVT.

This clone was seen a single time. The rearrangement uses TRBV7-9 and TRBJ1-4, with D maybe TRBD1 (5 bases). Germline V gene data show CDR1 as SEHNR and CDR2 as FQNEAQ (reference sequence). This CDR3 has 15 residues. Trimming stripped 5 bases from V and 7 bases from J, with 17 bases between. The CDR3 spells CASSPIGRGGEKLFF. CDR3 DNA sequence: TGTGCCAGCAGCCCGATAGGGAGGGGAGGTGAAAAACTGTTTTTT.

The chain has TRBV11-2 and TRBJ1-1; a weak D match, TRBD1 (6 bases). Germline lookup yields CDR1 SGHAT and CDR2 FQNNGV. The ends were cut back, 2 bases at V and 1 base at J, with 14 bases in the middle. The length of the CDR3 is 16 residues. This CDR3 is CASSLWRNRANTEAFF. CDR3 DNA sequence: TGTGCCAGCAGCTTATGGAGAAACAGGGCGAACACTGAAGCTTTCTTT.

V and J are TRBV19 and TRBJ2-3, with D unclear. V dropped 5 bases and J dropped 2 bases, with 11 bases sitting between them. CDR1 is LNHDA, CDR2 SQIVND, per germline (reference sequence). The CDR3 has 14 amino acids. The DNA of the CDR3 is TGTGCCAGTAGTTCGGGTGCTGACACAGATACGCAGTATTTT. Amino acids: CASSSGADTDTQYF.

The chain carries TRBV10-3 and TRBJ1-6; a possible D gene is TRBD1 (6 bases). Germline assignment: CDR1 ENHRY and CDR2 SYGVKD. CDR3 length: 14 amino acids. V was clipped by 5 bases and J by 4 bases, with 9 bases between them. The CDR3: CAISQDSYNSPLHF. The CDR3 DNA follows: TGTGCCATCAGTCAGGACAGTTATAATTCACCCCTCCACTTT.

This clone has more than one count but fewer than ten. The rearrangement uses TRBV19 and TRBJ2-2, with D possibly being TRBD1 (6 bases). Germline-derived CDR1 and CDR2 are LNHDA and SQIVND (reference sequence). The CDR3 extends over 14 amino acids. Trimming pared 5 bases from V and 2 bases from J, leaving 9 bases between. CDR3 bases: TGTGCCAGTAGTTGGACAGTAAACACCGGGGAGCTGTTTTTT. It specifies CASSWTVNTGELFF.

The CDR3 nucleotides read TGTGCCAGCTCACCGGCTAGCGGGGGGCCTGGAGATACGCAGTATTTT. Amino acid sequence: CASSPASGGPGDTQYF. The V gene is TRBV18, the J gene TRBJ2-3, with TRBD2 matching 11 bases. The V gene end was trimmed by 3 bases and the J gene end by 5 bases; junction bases not matched to a gene: 7. The CDR3 is made up of 16 amino acids. CDR1 and CDR2 (germline): KGHSH, LQKENI.

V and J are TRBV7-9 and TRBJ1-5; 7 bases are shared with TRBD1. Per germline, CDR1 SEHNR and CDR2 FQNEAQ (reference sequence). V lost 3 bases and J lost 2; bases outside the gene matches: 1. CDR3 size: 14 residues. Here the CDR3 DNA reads TGTGCCAGCAGCTTCCAGGGGGGCAATCAGCCCCAGCATTTT. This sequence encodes CASSFQGGNQPQHF. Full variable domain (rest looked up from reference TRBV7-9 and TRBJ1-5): DTGVSQNPRHKITKRGQNVTFRCDPISEHNRLYWYRQTLGQGPEFLTYFQNEAQLEKSRLLSDRFSAERPKGSFSTLEIQRTEQGDSAMYLCASSFQGGNQPQHFGDGTRLSIL.